This TCR beta chain emerged from a study of blood T cells in healthy people across ages. General study points: More naive CD4+ cells and higher diversity were found in long-lived than in aged donors.

Comment on this clonotype: The antigen is not known. An end of the junction differs from the germline gene, which may be a read error.

The use of a sample-barcoded 5' primer and a J-beta primer mix characterized a second PCR of about 6 to 11 cycles. One entry per CDR3 protein results from TCRdb running MiXCR on the 5' RACE reads. The sample has about 720,000 distinct CDR3 sequences, 22% seen once. The V gene's germline CDR1 is MGHRA and CDR2 YSYEKL. The CDR3 has 14 residues. The receptor comes from a man between 65 and 79 years old in good health. This chain uses TRBV4-1 with TRBJ2-5; the match to TRBD1 covers 7 bases. Sequenced sample: blood. CDR3 region: CASRPTGLLETHYF. The CDR3 coding sequence is TGCGCCAGCAGGCCGACAGGGCTTTTAGAGACCCACTACTTC.